This TCR beta chain is drawn from a study of shared clonotypes between healthy human individuals. Study at large: A few men and a couple of women, aged 18 to 49, were donors.

Germline V gives CDR1 MNHEY, CDR2 SMNVEV (reference sequence). With V trimmed by 5 bases and J by 5 bases, 9 bases remained unmatched. The CDR3 length is 16 residues. In the original workflow: From ImmunoSEQ came sequences covering only the junction and carrying no quality scores, so filtering differed. TCRdb keeps only in-frame clones here, not all; method: immunoSEQ multiplex PCR. V, J and clone size were drawn from that table, and D and trimming were deduced from the DNA. The repertoire consists of millions of clones, with about 95% occurring once and the leading ten covering more than 0.95%. Naive CD8 cells were CD45RO-negative, positively selected for CCR7, excluding terminally differentiated effector memory CD45RA+ cells.

Sequences were obtained from naive CD8+ T cells sorted from blood. The rearrangement uses TRBV27 and TRBJ2-4, with 10 bases matching TRBD2. This TCR was recovered from a man younger than 35 in good health. The CDR3 loop is CASSAQREGLENIQYF. The DNA for the CDR3 is TGTGCCAGCAGTGCCCAGCGGGAGGGCCTGGAAAACATTCAGTACTTC.